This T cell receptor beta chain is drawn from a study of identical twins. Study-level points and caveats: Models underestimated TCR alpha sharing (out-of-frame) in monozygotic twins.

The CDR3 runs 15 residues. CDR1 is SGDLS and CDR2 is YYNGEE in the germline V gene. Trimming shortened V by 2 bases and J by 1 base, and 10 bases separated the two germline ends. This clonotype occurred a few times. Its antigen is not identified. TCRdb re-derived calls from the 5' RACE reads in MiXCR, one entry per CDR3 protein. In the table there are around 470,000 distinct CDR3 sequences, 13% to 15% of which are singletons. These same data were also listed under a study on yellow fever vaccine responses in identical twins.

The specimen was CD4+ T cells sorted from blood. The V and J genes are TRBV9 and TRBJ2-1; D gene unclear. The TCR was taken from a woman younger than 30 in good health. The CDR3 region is CASSVSLESYNEQFF. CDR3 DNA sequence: TGTGCCAGCAGCGTTAGCCTCGAGTCCTACAATGAGCAGTTCTTC.